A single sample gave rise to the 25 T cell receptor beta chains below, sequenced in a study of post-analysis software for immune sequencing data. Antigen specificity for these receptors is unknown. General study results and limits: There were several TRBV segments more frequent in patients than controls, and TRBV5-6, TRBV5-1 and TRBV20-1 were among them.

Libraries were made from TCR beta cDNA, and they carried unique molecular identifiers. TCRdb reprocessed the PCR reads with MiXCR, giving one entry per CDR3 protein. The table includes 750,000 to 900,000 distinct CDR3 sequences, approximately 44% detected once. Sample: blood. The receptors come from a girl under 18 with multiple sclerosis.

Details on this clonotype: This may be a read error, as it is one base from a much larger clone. CDR3 amino acids: CASSQGDRANYGHTF. The CDR3 DNA sequence: TGTGCCAGCAGCCAAGGCGACAGGGCTAACTATGGCCACACCTTC. The chain combines TRBV3-1 with TRBJ1-2; 7 bases are shared with TRBD1. This CDR3 has 15 amino acids. Germline lookup yields CDR1 LGHDT and CDR2 YNNKEL (reference sequence).

The chain's CDR3 is CASSSLAHKETQYF. CDR3 DNA: TGTGCCAGCAGCTCCCTCGCGCACAAAGAGACCCAGTACTTC. This chain links TRBV13 with TRBJ2-5; D remains unclear. The V gene lost 4 bases and the J gene lost 3 bases, with 12 bases spanning the gap. Germline lookup yields CDR1 PRHDT and CDR2 FYEKMQ (reference sequence). The CDR3 is 14 amino acids. Together with reference TRBV13 and TRBJ2-5, the CDR3 gives the full variable domain: AAGVIQSPRHLIKEKRETATLKCYPIPRHDTVYWYQQGPGQDPQFLISFYEKMQSDKGSIPDRFSAQQFSDYHSELNMSSLELGDSALYFCASSSLAHKETQYFGPGTRLLVL.

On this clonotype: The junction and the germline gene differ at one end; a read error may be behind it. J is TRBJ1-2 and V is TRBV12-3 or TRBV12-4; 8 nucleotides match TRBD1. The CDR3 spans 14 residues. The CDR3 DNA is TGTGCCAACAGTACCACAGGGGGGGCCTATGGCTACACCTTC. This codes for CANSTTGGAYGYTF.

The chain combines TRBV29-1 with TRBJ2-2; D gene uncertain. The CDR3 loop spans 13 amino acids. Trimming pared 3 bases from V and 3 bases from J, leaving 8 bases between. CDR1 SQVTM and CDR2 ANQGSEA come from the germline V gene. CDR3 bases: TGCAGCGTTGACGAACAGTACACCGGGGAGCTGTTTTTT. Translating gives CSVDEQYTGELFF.

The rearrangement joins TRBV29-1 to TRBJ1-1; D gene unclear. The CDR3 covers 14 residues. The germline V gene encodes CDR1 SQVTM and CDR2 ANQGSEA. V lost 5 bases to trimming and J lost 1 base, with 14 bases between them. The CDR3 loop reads CSVHTQARNTEAFF. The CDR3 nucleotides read TGCAGCGTTCACACCCAGGCGAGGAACACTGAAGCTTTCTTT.

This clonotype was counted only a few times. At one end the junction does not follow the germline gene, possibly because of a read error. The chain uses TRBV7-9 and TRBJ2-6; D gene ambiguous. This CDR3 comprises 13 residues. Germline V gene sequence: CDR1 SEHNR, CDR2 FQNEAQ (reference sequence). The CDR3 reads CASQVPGSNVLTF. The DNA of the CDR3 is TGTGCCAGTCAGGTACCTGGGTCCAACGTCCTGACTTTC.

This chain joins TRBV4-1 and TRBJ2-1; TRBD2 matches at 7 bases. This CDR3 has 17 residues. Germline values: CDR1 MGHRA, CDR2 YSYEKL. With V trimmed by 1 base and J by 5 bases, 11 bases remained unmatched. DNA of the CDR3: TGCGCCAGCAGCCAAGCCCTCGCTAGCGGCTCTGACAATGAGCAGTTCTTC. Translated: CASSQALASGSDNEQFF.

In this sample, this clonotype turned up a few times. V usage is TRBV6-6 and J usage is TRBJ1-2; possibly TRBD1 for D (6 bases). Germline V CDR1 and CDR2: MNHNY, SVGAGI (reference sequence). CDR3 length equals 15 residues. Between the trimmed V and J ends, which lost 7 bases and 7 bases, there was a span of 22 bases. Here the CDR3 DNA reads TGTGCCAGCACCGCCGGGACACACTCCGGGGCTGGCTACACCTTC. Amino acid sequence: CASTAGTHSGAGYTF.

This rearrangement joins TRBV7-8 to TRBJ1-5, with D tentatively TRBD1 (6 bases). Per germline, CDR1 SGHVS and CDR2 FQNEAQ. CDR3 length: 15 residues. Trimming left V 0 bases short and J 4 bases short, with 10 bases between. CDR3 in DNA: TGTGCCAGCAGCTTAGCGACGGGACATAATCAGCCCCAGCATTTT. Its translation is CASSLATGHNQPQHF.

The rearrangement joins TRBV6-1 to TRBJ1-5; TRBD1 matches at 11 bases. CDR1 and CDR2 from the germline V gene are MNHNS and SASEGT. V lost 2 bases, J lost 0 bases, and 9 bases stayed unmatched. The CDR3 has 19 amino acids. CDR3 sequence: CASSESGQGGAYSNQPQHF. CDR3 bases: TGTGCCAGCAGTGAATCGGGACAGGGGGGCGCCTATAGCAATCAGCCCCAGCATTTT.

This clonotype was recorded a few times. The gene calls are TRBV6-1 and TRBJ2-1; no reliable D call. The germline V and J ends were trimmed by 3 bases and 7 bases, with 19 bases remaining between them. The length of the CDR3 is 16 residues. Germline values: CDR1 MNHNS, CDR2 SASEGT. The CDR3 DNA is TGTGCCAGCAGTGACAAAGACCCGATACTCCCGAATGAGCAGTTCTTC. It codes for CASSDKDPILPNEQFF.

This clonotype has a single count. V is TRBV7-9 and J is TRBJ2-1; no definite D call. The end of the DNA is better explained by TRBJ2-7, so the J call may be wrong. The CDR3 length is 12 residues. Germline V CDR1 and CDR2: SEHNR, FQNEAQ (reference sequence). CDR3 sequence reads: CASSDQLYEQYF. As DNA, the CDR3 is TGTGCCAGCAGCGACCAGCTCTACGAGCAGTACTTC.

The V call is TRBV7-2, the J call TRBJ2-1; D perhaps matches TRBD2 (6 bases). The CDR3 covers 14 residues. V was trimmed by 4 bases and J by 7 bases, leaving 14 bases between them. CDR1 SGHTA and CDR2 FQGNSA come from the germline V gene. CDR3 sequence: CASSSGGSGNEQFF. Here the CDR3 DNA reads TGTGCCAGCAGCTCTGGAGGGTCGGGTAATGAGCAGTTCTTC.

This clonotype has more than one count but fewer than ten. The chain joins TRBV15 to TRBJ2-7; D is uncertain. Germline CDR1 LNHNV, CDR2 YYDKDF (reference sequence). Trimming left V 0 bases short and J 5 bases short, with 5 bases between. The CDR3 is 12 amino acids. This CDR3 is CATSRDSHEQYF. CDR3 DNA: TGTGCCACCAGCAGAGATTCCCACGAGCAGTACTTC.

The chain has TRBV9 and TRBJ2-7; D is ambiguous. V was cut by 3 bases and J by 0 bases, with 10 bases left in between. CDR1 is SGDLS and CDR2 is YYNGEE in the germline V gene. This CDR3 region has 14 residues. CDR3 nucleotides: TGTGCCAGCAGCGCAGAAACTATCTCCTACGAGCAGTACTTC. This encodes CASSAETISYEQYF.

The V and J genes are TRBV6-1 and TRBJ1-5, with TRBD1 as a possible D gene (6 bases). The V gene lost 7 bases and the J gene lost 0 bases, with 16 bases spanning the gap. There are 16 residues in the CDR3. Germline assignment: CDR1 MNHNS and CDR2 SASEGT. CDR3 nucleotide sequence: TGTGCCAGCATTTCAGGGAGGGGGGATAGCAATCAGCCCCAGCATTTT. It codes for CASISGRGDSNQPQHF.

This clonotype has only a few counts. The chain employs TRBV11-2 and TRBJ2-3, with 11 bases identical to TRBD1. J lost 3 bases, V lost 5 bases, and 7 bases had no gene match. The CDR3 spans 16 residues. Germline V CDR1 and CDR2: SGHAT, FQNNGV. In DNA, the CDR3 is TGTGCCAGCAGCAAAGGACAGGGGGCTTCGACAGATACGCAGTATTTT. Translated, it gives CASSKGQGASTDTQYF.

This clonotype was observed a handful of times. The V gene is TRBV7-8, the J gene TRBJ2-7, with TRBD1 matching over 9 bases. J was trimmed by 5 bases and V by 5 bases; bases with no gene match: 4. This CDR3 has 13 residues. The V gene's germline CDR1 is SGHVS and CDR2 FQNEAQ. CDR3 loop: CASSGRTGDEQYF. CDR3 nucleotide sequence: TGTGCCAGCAGCGGAAGGACAGGGGACGAGCAGTACTTC.

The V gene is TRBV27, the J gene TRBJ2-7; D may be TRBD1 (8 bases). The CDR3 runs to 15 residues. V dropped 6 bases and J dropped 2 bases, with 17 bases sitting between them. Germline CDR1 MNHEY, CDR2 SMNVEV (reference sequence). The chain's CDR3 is CASSEQGGLAYEQYF. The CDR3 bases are TGTGCCAGCAGCGAACAGGGGGGGTTAGCCTACGAGCAGTACTTC.

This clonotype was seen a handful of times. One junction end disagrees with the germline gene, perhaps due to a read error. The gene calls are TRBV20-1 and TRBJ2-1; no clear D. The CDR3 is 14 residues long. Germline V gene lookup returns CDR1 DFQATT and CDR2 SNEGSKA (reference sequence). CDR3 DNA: TGTAGTGCGGCGACCCTTGGCCCCTACAATGAGCAGTTCTTC. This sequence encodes CSAATLGPYNEQFF.

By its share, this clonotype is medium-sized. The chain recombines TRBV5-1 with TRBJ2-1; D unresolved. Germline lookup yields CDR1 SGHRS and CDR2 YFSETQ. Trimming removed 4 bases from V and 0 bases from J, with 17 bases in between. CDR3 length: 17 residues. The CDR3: CASSDPLRLNSYNEQFF. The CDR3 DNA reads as TGCGCCAGCAGCGACCCATTGCGGTTGAACTCCTACAATGAGCAGTTCTTC.

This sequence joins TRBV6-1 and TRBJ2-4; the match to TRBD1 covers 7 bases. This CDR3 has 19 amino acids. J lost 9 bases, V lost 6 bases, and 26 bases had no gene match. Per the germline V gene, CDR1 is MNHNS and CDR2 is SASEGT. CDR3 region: CASSAHGTVESPLKSIQYF. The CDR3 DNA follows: TGTGCCAGCAGCGCACACGGGACAGTCGAGTCCCCCCTAAAATCCATTCAGTACTTC.

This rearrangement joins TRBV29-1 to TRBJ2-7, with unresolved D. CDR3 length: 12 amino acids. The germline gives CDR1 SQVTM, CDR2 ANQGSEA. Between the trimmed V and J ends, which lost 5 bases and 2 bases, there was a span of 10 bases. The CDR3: CSVSWGTYEQYF. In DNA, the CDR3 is TGCAGCGTTTCCTGGGGAACCTACGAGCAGTACTTC.

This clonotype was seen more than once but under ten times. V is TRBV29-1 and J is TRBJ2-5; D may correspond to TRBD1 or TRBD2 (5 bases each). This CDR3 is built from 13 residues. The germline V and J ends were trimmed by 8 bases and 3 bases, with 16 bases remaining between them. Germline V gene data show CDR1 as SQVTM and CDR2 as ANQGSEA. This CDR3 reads CSISRGGEETQYF. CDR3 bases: TGCAGCATATCGCGTGGGGGAGAAGAGACCCAGTACTTC.

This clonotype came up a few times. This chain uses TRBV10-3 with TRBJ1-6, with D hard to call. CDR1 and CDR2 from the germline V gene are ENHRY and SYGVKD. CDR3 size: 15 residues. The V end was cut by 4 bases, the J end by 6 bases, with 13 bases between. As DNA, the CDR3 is TGTGCCATCAGTGGGGGAGACCTGCGTAATTCACCCCTCCACTTT. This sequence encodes CAISGGDLRNSPLHF.